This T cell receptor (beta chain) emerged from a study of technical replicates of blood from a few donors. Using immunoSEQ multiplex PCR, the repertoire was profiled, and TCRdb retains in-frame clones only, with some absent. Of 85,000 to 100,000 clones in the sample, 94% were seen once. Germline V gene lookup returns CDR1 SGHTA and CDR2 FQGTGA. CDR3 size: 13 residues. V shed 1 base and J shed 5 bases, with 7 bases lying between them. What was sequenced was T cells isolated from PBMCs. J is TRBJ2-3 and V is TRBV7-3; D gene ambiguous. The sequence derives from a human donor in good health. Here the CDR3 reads CASSLSPGDTQYF. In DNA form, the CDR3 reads TGTGCCAGCAGCTTAAGTCCCGGAGATACGCAGTATTTT.